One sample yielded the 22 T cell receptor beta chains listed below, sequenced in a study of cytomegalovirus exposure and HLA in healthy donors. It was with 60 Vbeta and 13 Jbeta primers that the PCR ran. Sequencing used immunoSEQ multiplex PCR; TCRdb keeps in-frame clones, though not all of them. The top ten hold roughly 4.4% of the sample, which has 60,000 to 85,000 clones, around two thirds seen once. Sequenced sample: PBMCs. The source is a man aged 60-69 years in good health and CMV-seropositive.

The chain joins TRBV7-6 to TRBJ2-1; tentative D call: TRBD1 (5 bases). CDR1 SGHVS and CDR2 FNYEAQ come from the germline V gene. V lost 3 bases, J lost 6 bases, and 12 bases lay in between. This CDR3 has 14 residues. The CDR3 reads CASSFSQRGNEQFF. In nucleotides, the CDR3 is TGTGCCAGCAGCTTTTCGCAAAGGGGCAATGAGCAGTTCTTC.

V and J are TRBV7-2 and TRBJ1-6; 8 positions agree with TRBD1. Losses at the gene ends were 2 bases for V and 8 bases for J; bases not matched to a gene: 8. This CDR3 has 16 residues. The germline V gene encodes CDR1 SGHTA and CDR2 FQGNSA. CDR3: CASSLIPGQVDSPLHF. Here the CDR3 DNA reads TGTGCCAGCAGCTTAATTCCGGGACAGGTGGATTCACCCCTCCACTTT.

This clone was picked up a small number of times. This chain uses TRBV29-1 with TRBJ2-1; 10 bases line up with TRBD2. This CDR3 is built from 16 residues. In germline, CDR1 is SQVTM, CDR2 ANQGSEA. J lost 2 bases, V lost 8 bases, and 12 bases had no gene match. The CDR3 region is CSTLVSSGGAYNEQFF. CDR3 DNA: TGCAGCACCTTAGTTTCTAGCGGGGGTGCCTACAATGAGCAGTTCTTC.

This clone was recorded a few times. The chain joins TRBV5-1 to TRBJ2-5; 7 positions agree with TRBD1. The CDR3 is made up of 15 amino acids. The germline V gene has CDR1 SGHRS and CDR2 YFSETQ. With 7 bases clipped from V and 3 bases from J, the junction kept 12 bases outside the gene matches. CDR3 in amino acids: CASRLLGTVEETQYF. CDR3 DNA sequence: TGCGCCAGCCGCCTCCTAGGGACAGTGGAAGAGACCCAGTACTTC.

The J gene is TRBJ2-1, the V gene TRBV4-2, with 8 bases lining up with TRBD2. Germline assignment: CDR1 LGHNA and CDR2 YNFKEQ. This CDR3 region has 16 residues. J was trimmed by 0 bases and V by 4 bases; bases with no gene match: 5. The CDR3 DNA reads TGTGCCAGCAGCCGGTCCGGGGGGGACTCCTACAATGAGCAGTTCTTC. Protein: CASSRSGGDSYNEQFF.

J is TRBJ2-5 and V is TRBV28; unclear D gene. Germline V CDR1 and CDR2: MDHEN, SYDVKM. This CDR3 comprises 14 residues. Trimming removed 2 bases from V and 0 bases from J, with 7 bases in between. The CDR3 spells CASSLVGYQETQYF. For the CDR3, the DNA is TGTGCCAGCAGTTTAGTGGGCTACCAAGAGACCCAGTACTTC. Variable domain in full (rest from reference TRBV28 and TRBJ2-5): DVKVTQSSRYLVKRTGEKVFLECVQDMDHENMFWYRQDPGLGLRLIYFSYDVKMKEKGDIPEGYSVSREKKERFSLILESASTNQTSMYLCASSLVGYQETQYFGPGTRLLVL.

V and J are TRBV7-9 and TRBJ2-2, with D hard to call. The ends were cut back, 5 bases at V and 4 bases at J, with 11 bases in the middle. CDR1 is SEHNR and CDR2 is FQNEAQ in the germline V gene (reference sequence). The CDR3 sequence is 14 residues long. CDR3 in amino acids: CASSPTVATGELFF. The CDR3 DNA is TGTGCCAGCAGCCCTACGGTAGCCACCGGGGAGCTGTTTTTT.

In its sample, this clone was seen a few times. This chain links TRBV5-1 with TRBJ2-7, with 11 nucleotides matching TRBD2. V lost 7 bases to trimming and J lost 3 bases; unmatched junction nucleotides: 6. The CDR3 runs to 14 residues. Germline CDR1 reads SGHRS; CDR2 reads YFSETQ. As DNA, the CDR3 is TGCGCCAGCTCAACTAGCGGGAGTTACTACGAGCAGTACTTC. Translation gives CASSTSGSYYEQYF.

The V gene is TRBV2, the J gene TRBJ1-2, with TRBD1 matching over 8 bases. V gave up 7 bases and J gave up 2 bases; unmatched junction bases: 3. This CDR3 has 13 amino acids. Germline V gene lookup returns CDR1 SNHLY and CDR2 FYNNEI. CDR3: CASTGQGNYGYTF. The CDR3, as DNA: TGTGCCAGCACAGGACAGGGCAACTATGGCTACACCTTC.

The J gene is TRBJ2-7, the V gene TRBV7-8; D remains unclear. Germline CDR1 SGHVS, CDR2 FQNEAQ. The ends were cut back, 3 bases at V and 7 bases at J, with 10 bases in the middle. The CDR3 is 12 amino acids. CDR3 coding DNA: TGTGCCAGCAGCTTTCCTTCCGAGGAGCAGTACTTC. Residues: CASSFPSEEQYF. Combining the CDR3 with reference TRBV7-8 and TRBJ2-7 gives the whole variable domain GAGVSQSPRYKVAKRGQDVALRCDPISGHVSLFWYQQALGQGPEFLTYFQNEAQLDKSGLPSDRFFAERPEGSVSTLKIQRTQQEDSAVYLCASSFPSEEQYFGPGTRLTVT.

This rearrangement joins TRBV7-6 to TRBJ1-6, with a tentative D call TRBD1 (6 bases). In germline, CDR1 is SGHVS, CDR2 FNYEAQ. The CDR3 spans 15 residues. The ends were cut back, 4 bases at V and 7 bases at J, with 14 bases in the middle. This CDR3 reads CASSSLRGSNSPLHF. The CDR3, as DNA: TGTGCCAGCAGCTCATTAAGGGGGTCGAATTCACCCCTCCACTTT. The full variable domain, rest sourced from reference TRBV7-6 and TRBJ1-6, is GAGVSQSPRYKVTKRGQDVALRCDPISGHVSLYWYRQALGQGPEFLTYFNYEAQQDKSGLPNDRFSAERPEGSISTLTIQRTEQRDSAMYRCASSSLRGSNSPLHFGNGTRLTVT.

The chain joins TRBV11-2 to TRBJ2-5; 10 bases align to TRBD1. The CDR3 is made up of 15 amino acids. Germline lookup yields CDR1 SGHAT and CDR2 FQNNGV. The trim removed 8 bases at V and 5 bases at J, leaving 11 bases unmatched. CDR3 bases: TGTGCCAGCCAAGGGGGGACAGGGGATGGCGAGACCCAGTACTTC. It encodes CASQGGTGDGETQYF.

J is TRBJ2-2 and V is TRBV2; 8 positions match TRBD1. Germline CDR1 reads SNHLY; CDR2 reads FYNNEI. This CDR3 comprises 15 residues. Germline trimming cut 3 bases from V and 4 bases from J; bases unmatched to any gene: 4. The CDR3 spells CASSEDRVGTGELFF. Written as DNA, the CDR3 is TGTGCCAGCAGTGAGGACAGGGTGGGCACCGGGGAGCTGTTTTTT.

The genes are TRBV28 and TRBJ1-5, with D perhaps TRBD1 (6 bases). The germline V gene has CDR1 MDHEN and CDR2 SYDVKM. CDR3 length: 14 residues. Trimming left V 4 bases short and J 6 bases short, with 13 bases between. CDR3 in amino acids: CASSYHRAGQPQHF. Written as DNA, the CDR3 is TGTGCCAGCAGTTACCACAGGGCCGGTCAGCCCCAGCATTTT.

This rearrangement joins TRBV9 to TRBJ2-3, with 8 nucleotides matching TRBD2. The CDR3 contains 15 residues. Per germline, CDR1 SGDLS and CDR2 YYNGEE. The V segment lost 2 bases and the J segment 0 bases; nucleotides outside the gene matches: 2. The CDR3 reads CASSVSGASTDTQYF. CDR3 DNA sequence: TGTGCCAGCAGCGTTAGCGGGGCAAGCACAGATACGCAGTATTTT.

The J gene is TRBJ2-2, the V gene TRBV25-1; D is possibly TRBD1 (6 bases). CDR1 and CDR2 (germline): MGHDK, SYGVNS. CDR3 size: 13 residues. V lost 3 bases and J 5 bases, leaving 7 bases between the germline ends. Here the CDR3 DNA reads TGTGCCAGCAGTGACCAGGGGACCGGGGAGCTGTTTTTT. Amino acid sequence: CASSDQGTGELFF.

The CDR3 loop reads CASSNSGSPDTQYF. For the CDR3, the DNA is TGTGCCAGCAGTAATAGCGGGAGCCCCGATACGCAGTATTTT. This chain joins TRBV25-1 and TRBJ2-3; 9 bases fit TRBD2. This CDR3 is built from 14 residues. The germline gives CDR1 MGHDK, CDR2 SYGVNS. With 5 bases clipped from V and 6 bases from J, the junction kept 6 bases outside the gene matches.

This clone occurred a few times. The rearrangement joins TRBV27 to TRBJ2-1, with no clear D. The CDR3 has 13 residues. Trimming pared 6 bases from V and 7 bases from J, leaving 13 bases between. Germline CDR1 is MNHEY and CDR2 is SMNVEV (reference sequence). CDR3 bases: TGTGCCAGCAGCCCGAGAGTGTTAAATGAGCAGTTCTTC. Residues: CASSPRVLNEQFF.

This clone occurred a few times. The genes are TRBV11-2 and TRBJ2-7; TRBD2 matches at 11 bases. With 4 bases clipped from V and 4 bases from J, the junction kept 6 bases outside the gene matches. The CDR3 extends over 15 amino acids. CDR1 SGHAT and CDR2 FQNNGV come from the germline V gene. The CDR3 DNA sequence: TGTGCCAGCAGCTCTCCGGGACTAGCGGATTACGAGCAGTACTTC. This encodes CASSSPGLADYEQYF.

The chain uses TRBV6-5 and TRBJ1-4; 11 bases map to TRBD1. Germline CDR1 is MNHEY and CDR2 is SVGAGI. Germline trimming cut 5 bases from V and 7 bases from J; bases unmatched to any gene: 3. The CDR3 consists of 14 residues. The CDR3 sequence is CASSRTGGGEKLFF. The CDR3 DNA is TGTGCCAGCAGTAGGACAGGGGGCGGTGAAAAACTGTTTTTT.

As DNA, the CDR3 is TGTGCCAGCTCACCAGGGAGCCGGGCCGGGGAGCTGTTTTTT. Translation: CASSPGSRAGELFF. V is TRBV18 and J is TRBJ2-2; weak D call: TRBD2 (5 bases). The germline V gene has CDR1 KGHSH and CDR2 LQKENI. Deletions cut 2 bases from V and 6 bases from J, with 10 bases between. The CDR3 consists of 14 residues. The full variable domain, rest sourced from reference TRBV18 and TRBJ2-2, is NAGVMQNPRHLVRRRGQEARLRCSPMKGHSHVYWYRQLPEEGLKFMVYLQKENIIDESGMPKERFSAEFPKEGPSILRIQQVVRGDSAAYFCASSPGSRAGELFFGEGSRLTVL.

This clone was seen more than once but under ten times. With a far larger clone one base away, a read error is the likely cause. The CDR3, as DNA: TGCGCCAGCAGCCAAGATATTTTACTATCACCCCTCCACTTT. This sequence encodes CASSQDILLSPLHF. The chain employs TRBV4-3 and TRBJ1-6; D is uncertain. Per the germline V gene, CDR1 is LGHNA and CDR2 is YSLEER. The CDR3 sequence is 14 residues long. V lost 0 bases to trimming and J lost 10 bases, with 10 bases between them.